Listed below are T cell receptor beta chains from one sample, sequenced in a study of blood T cell repertoires in COVID-19. Profiling relied on immunoSEQ multiplex PCR, and the TCRdb table lists in-frame clones only, not all of them. The data hold roughly 320,000 clones, with over 75% observed a single time. Sequences were obtained from peripheral blood. These receptor sequences come from a human donor in a cohort sampled during active COVID-19. Each CDR3 is given with its conserved first and last residue. The order of the fields is CDR3 protein, CDR3 DNA, CDR3 length, D gene, V gene, J gene, clone size. The D gene is left open where the match is weak. Clone size appears in some rows only: once, few, many, or a class for an expanded clone.

CDR3: CASTHQGSPLHQPQHF
DNA: TGTGCCAGCACCCACCAGGGTTCTCCCCTCCATCAGCCCCAGCATTTT
length: 16
D: .
V: TRBV27
J: TRBJ1-5
size: .

CDR3: CAISWRTSTDTQYF
DNA: TGTGCCATCAGTTGGAGGACTAGCACAGATACGCAGTATTTT
length: 14
D: .
V: TRBV10-3
J: TRBJ2-3
size: .

CDR3: CASSLAGGNEQFF
DNA: TGTGCCAGCAGCTTGGCCGGGGGGAATGAGCAGTTCTTC
length: 13
D: TRBD2
V: TRBV5-4
J: TRBJ2-1
size: .

CDR3: CAIGQSGNQPQHF
DNA: TGTGCCATCGGACAGTCAGGGAATCAGCCCCAGCATTTT
length: 13
D: .
V: TRBV10-3
J: TRBJ1-5
size: once

CDR3: CASSISTLNTEAFF
DNA: TGTGCCAGCTCAATTAGTACTTTGAACACTGAAGCTTTCTTT
length: 14
D: .
V: TRBV18
J: TRBJ1-1
size: once

CDR3: CASSGGLAGMHSDTQYF
DNA: TGTGCCAGCAGTGGTGGACTAGCGGGGATGCACAGTGATACGCAGTATTTT
length: 17
D: TRBD2
V: TRBV2
J: TRBJ2-3
size: .

CDR3: CASGLGQVKQETQYF
DNA: TGTGCTAGTGGTTTAGGACAGGTCAAACAAGAGACCCAGTACTTC
length: 15
D: TRBD1
V: TRBV12-5
J: TRBJ2-5
size: .

CDR3: CAWSRLTSGAYNEQFF
DNA: TGTGCCTGGAGCCGCCTGACTAGCGGGGCCTACAATGAGCAGTTCTTC
length: 16
D: TRBD2
V: TRBV30
J: TRBJ2-1
size: .

CDR3: CASSPGPGRGLADTGELFF
DNA: TGTGCCAGCAGTCCCGGGCCGGGAAGAGGACTAGCCGACACCGGGGAGCTGTTTTTT
length: 19
D: TRBD2
V: TRBV6-6
J: TRBJ2-2
size: .

CDR3: CASSQEPAGGAYNEQFF
DNA: TGTGCCAGCAGCCAAGAACCGGCCGGGGGGGCCTACAATGAGCAGTTCTTC
length: 17
D: TRBD2
V: TRBV4-2
J: TRBJ2-1
size: .

CDR3: CASSQLTGGGNTIYF
DNA: TGTGCCAGCAGCCAATTGACAGGGGGTGGAAACACCATATATTTT
length: 15
D: TRBD1
V: TRBV3-1/TRBV3-2
J: TRBJ1-3
size: .

CDR3: CASSQVAQGDQPQHF
DNA: TGTGCCAGCAGCCAAGTAGCACAGGGTGATCAGCCCCAGCATTTT
length: 15
D: .
V: TRBV3-1/TRBV3-2
J: TRBJ1-5
size: .

CDR3: CASSRDSSGEQYF
DNA: TGTGCCAGCTCCCGGGACTCCTCGGGCGAGCAGTACTTC
length: 13
D: .
V: TRBV18
J: TRBJ2-7
size: .

CDR3: CASGSGQGNKNIQYF
DNA: TGTGCTAGTGGATCGGGACAGGGAAACAAAAACATTCAGTACTTC
length: 15
D: TRBD1
V: TRBV12-5
J: TRBJ2-4
size: .

CDR3: CASSLRDRDHEQYF
DNA: TGTGCCAGCAGCTTACGGGACAGGGACCACGAGCAGTACTTC
length: 14
D: TRBD1
V: TRBV11-1
J: TRBJ2-7
size: .

CDR3: CASSSMNTEAFF
DNA: TGTGCCAGCAGCTCCATGAACACTGAAGCTTTCTTT
length: 12
D: .
V: TRBV7-9
J: TRBJ1-1
size: .

CDR3: CAWSPDRANTEAFF
DNA: TGTGCCTGGAGTCCGGACAGGGCCAACACTGAAGCTTTCTTT
length: 14
D: TRBD1
V: TRBV30
J: TRBJ1-1
size: few

CDR3: CASSLERGFGYTF
DNA: TGTGCCAGCAGCCTCGAGCGAGGTTTTGGCTACACCTTC
length: 13
D: .
V: TRBV9
J: TRBJ1-2
size: .

CDR3: CATLGYSNQPQHF
DNA: TGTGCCACACTAGGCTATAGCAATCAGCCCCAGCATTTT
length: 13
D: .
V: TRBV6-5
J: TRBJ1-5
size: .

CDR3: CASTTGTGGPDTQYF
DNA: TGTGCCAGCACCACCGGGACAGGGGGACCAGATACGCAGTATTTT
length: 15
D: TRBD1
V: TRBV7-9
J: TRBJ2-3
size: .

CDR3: CASSVGGRNTGELFF
DNA: TGTGCCAGCAGTGTGGGGGGGCGGAACACCGGGGAGCTGTTTTTT
length: 15
D: .
V: TRBV2
J: TRBJ2-2
size: .

CDR3: CASSLPGDGELFF
DNA: TGTGCCAGCAGCTTACCAGGGGACGGGGAGCTGTTTTTT
length: 13
D: .
V: TRBV7-8
J: TRBJ2-2
size: .

CDR3: CATSDYDRGPQHF
DNA: TGTGCCACCAGTGATTATGACAGGGGGCCCCAGCATTTT
length: 13
D: TRBD1
V: TRBV24-1
J: TRBJ1-5
size: .

CDR3: CASSTRQGAYSNQPQHF
DNA: TGTGCCAGCAGTACCAGACAGGGAGCCTATAGCAATCAGCCCCAGCATTTT
length: 17
D: TRBD1
V: TRBV27
J: TRBJ1-5
size: .

CDR3: CASSSRGDGLNYGYTF
DNA: TGTGCCAGCAGTTCCCGGGGGGACGGACTTAACTATGGCTACACCTTC
length: 16
D: .
V: TRBV6-5
J: TRBJ1-2
size: .

CDR3: CASSESLTDTYEQYF
DNA: TGCGCCAGCAGTGAGTCGTTAACAGATACCTACGAGCAGTACTTC
length: 15
D: .
V: TRBV10-1
J: TRBJ2-7
size: .

CDR3: CAWSVVSDSTDTQYF
DNA: TGTGCCTGGAGTGTCGTTTCAGATAGCACAGATACGCAGTATTTT
length: 15
D: .
V: TRBV30
J: TRBJ2-3
size: .

CDR3: CASSRTGNTEAFF
DNA: TGTGCCAGCTCACGGACAGGGAACACTGAAGCTTTCTTT
length: 13
D: TRBD1
V: TRBV18
J: TRBJ1-1
size: .

CDR3: CASSDIDRMNTEAFF
DNA: TGTGCCAGCAGCGATATCGACAGGATGAACACTGAAGCTTTCTTT
length: 15
D: .
V: TRBV5-6
J: TRBJ1-1
size: .

CDR3: CASSSGGVAKNIQYF
DNA: TGTGCCAGCAGTAGCGGGGGGGTTGCAAAAAACATTCAGTACTTC
length: 15
D: TRBD2
V: TRBV6-5
J: TRBJ2-4
size: .

CDR3: CASRDETYGYTF
DNA: TGCGCCAGCAGGGATGAGACATATGGCTACACCTTC
length: 12
D: .
V: TRBV10-2
J: TRBJ1-2
size: .

CDR3: CASSPNGQGGHEKLFF
DNA: TGTGCCAGCAGCCCGAACGGACAGGGGGGACATGAAAAACTGTTTTTT
length: 16
D: TRBD1
V: TRBV9
J: TRBJ1-4
size: .

CDR3: CASSPTGTGVYGYTF
DNA: TGTGCCAGCAGCCCAACCGGGACAGGGGTCTATGGCTACACCTTC
length: 15
D: TRBD1
V: TRBV5-5
J: TRBJ1-2
size: .

CDR3: CASSSQRRTGELFF
DNA: TGTGCCAGCAGCTCACAAAGAAGAACCGGGGAGCTGTTTTTT
length: 14
D: .
V: TRBV7-2
J: TRBJ2-2
size: .

CDR3: CASSLIQGGGWKLFF
DNA: TGTGCCAGCAGTTTAATCCAGGGGGGCGGCTGGAAACTGTTTTTT
length: 15
D: TRBD1
V: TRBV27
J: TRBJ1-4
size: .

CDR3: CASSQDRDSLPVSSYEQYF
DNA: TGTGCCAGCAGCCAAGACCGGGACAGCCTGCCGGTGAGCTCCTACGAGCAGTACTTC
length: 19
D: TRBD1
V: TRBV4-2
J: TRBJ2-7
size: .

CDR3: CASWARGFYEQYF
DNA: TGTGCCAGCTGGGCTAGGGGGTTTTACGAGCAGTACTTC
length: 13
D: .
V: TRBV6-5
J: TRBJ2-7
size: .

CDR3: CASSLGSRQDYGYTF
DNA: TGTGCCAGCAGCTTAGGTTCCCGACAGGACTATGGCTACACCTTC
length: 15
D: .
V: TRBV7-9
J: TRBJ1-2
size: .

CDR3: CASSLEGTGGYGYTF
DNA: TGTGCCAGCAGCTTAGAGGGGACAGGGGGCTATGGCTACACCTTC
length: 15
D: TRBD1
V: TRBV13
J: TRBJ1-2
size: few